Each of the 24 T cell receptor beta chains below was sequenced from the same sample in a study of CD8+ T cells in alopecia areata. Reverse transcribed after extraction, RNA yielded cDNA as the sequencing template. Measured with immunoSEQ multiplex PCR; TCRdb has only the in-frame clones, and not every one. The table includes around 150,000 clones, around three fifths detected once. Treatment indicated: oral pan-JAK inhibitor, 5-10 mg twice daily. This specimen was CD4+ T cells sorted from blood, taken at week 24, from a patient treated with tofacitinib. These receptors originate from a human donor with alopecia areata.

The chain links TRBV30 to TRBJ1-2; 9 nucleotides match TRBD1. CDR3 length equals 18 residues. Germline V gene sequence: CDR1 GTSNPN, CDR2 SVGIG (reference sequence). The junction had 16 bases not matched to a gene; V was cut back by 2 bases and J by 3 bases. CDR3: CAWSYRLPPRTGDYGYTF. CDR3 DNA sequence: TGTGCCTGGAGTTACCGGCTCCCGCCACGGACAGGGGACTATGGCTACACCTTC.

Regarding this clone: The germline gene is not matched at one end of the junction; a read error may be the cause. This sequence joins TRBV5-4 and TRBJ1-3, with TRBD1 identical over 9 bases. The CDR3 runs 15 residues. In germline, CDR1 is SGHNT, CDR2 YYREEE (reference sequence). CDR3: CASSANRGLNHRPDF. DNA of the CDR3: TGTGCCAGCAGCGCAAACAGGGGGCTCAATCATCGGCCTGATTTT.

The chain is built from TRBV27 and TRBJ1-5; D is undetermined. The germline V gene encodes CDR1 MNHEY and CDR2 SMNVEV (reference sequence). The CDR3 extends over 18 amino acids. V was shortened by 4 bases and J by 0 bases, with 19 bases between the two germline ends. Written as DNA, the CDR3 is TGTGCCAGCAGTTCCAGGAATAGGGTACAGTTTAGCAATCAGCCCCAGCATTTT. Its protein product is CASSSRNRVQFSNQPQHF.

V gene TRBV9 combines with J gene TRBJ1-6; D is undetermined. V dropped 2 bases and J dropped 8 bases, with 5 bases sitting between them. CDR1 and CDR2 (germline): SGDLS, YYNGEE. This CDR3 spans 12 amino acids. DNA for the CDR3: TGTGCCAGCAGCGTCCGGGATTCACCCCTCCACTTT. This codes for CASSVRDSPLHF.

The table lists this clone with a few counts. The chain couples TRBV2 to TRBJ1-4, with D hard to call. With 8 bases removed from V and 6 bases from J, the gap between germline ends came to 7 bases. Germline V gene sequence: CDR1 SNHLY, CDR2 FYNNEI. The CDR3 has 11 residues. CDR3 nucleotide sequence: TGTGCCAGCCTCCAGGATGAAAAACTGTTTTTT. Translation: CASLQDEKLFF.

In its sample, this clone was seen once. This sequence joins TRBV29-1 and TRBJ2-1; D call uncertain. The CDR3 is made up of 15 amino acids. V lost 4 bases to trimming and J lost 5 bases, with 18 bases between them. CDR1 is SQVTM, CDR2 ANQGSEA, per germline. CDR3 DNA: TGCAGCGTTGTTGGGCTGGGCGGAGCGAACAATGAGCAGTTCTTC. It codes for CSVVGLGGANNEQFF.

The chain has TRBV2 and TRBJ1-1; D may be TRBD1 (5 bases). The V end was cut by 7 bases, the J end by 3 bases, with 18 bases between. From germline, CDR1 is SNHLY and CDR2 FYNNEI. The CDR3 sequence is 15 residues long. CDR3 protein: CASTYQGQGYTEAFF. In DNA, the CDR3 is TGTGCCAGCACTTACCAGGGCCAAGGATACACTGAAGCTTTCTTT.

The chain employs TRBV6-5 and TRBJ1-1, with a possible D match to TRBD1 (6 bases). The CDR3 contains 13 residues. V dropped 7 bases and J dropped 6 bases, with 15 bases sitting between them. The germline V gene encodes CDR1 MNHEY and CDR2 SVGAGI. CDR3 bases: TGTGCCAGCACCAAAACAGGGAATCCTGAAGCTTTCTTT. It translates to CASTKTGNPEAFF.

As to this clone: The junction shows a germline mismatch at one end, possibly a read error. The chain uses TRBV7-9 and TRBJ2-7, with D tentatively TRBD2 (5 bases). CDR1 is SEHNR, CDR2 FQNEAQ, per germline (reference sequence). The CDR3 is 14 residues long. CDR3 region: CASSLKAGQHPAEF. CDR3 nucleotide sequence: TGTGCCAGCAGCTTAAAGGCGGGCCAGCATCCTGCCGAGTTC.

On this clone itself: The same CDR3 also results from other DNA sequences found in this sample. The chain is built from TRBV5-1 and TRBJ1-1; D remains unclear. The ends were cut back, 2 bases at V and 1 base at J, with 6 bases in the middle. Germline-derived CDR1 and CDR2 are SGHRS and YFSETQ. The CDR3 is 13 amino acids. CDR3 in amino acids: CASSLEGNTEAFF. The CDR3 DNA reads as TGCGCCAGCAGCTTAGAGGGGAACACTGAAGCTTTCTTT.

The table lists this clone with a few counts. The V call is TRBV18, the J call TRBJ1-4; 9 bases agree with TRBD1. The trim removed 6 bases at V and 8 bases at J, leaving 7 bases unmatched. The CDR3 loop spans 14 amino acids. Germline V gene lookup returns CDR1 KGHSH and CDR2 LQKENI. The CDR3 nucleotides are TGTGCCAGCTCCCCGGGACAGGGTTTGGAAAAACTGTTTTTT. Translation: CASSPGQGLEKLFF.

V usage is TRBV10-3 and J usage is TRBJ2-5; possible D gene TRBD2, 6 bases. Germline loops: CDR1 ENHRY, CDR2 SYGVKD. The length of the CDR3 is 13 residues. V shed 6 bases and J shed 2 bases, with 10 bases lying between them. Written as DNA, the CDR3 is TGTGCCATCAGGGGAGGCCTTCAAGAGACCCAGTACTTC. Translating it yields CAIRGGLQETQYF.

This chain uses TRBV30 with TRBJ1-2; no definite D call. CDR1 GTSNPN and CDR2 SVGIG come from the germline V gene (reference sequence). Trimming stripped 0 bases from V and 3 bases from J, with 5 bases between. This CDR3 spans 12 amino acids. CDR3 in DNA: TGTGCCTGGAGTGTTACGGACTATGGCTACACCTTC. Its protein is CAWSVTDYGYTF.

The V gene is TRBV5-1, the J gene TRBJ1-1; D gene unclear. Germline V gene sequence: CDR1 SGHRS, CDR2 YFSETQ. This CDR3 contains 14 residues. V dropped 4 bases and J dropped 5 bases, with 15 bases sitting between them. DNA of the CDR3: TGCGCCAGCAGCCTAGATGCCTTCCAGACTGAAGCTTTCTTT. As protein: CASSLDAFQTEAFF. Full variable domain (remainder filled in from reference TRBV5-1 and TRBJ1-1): KAGVTQTPRYLIKTRGQQVTLSCSPISGHRSVSWYQQTPGQGLQFLFEYFSETQRNKGNFPGRFSGRQFSNSRSEMNVSTLELGDSALYLCASSLDAFQTEAFFGQGTRLTVV.

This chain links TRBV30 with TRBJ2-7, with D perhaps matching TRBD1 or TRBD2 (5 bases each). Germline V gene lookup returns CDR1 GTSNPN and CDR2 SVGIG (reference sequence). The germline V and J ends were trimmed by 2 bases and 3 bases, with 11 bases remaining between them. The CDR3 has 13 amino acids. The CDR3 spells CAWSMGVIYEQYF. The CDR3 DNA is TGTGCCTGGAGTATGGGGGTTATCTACGAGCAGTACTTC.

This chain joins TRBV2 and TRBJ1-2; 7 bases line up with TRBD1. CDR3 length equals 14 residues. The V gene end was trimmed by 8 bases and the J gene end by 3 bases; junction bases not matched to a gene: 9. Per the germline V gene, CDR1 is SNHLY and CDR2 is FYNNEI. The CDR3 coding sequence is TGTGCCAGCTGCGCCAACAGGGGTCACTATGGCTACACCTTC. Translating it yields CASCANRGHYGYTF. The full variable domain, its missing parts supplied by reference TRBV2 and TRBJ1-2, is EPEVTQTPSHQVTQMGQEVILRCVPISNHLYFYWYRQILGQKVEFLVSFYNNEISEKSEIFDDQFSVERPDGSNFTLKIRSTKLEDSAMYFCASCANRGHYGYTFGSGTRLTVV.

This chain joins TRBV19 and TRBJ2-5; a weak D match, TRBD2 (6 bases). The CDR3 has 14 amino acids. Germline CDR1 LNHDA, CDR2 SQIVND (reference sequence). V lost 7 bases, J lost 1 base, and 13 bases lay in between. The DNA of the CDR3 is TGTGCCAGTACCCCCTCGACTAGCCAAGAGACCCAGTACTTC. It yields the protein CASTPSTSQETQYF.

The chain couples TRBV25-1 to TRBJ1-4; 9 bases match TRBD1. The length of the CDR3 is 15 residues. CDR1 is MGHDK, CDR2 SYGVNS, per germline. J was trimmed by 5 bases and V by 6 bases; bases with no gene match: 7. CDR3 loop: CASSPRDRENEKLFF. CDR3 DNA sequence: TGTGCCAGCAGCCCCCGGGACAGGGAGAATGAAAAACTGTTTTTT. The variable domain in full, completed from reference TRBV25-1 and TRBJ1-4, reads EADIYQTPRYLVIGTGKKITLECSQTMGHDKMYWYQQDPGMELHLIHYSYGVNSTEKGDLSSESTVSRIRTEHFPLTLESARPSHTSQYLCASSPRDRENEKLFFGSGTQLSVL.

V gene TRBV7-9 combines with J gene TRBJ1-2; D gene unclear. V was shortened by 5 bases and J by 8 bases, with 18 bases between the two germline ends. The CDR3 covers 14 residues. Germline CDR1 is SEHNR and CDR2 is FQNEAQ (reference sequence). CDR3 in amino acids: CASSPQPGGMGYTF. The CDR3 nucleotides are TGTGCCAGCAGCCCCCAACCGGGCGGCATGGGCTACACCTTC.

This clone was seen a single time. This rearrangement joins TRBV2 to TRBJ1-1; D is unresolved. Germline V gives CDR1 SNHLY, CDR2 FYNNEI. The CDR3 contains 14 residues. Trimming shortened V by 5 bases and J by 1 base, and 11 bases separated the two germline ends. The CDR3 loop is CASSSFRQNTEAFF. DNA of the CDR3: TGTGCCAGCAGTTCCTTCCGACAGAACACTGAAGCTTTCTTT.

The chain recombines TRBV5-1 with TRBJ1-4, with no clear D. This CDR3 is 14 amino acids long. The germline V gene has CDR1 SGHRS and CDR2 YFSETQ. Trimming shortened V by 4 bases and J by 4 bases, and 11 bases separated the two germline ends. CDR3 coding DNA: TGCGCCAGCAGCACCCGGGGTGGTAATGAAAAACTGTTTTTT. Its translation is CASSTRGGNEKLFF.

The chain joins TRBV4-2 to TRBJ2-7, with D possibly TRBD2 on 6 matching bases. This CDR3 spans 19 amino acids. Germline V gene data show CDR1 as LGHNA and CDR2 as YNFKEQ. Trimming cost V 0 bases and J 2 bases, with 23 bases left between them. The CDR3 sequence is CASSQEPGTGDLHPYEQYF. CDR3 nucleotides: TGTGCCAGCAGCCAAGAACCGGGTACGGGGGACCTCCACCCCTACGAGCAGTACTTC.

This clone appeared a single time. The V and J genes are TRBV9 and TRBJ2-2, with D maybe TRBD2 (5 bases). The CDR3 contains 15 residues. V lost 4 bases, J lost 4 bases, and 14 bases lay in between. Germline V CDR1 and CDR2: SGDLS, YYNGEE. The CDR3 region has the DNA TGTGCCAGCAGCACCTCTATCGGGGTCACCGGGGAGCTGTTTTTT. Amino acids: CASSTSIGVTGELFF.

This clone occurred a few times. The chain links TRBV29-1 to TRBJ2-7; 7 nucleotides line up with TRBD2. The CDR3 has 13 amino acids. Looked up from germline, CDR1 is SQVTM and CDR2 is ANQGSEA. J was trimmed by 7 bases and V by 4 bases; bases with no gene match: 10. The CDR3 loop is CSVAGGLYVEQYF. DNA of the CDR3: TGCAGCGTTGCGGGGGGATTGTACGTAGAGCAGTACTTC.